Included here is one T cell receptor beta chain sequence, with context. TCRdb keeps only in-frame clones here, not all; method: immunoSEQ multiplex PCR. The data hold more than 15,000 clones, with around 87% observed a single time. The CDR3 is 16 residues long. V lost 4 bases, J lost 2 bases, and 5 bases stayed unmatched. The germline CDR1 and CDR2 sequences are MNHNS and SASEGT. These data belong to a study of PD-L1 blockade in urothelial cancer. Looking at the study overall: Patients arrived having already received 0 to 3 prior chemotherapy regimens. Analyses were performed on blood at 3 weeks after treatment start (the second dose) and at 6 weeks.

This clonotype originated in a man aged 50-59 years with urothelial cancer. This sequence joins TRBV6-1 and TRBJ2-1, with TRBD2 matching 10 bases. The sequencing used PBMCs, collected around atezolizumab (anti-PD-L1) treatment. For the CDR3, the DNA is TGTGCCAGCAGTGCCCTGAGCGGGAGGGCCTACAATGAGCAGTTCTTC. Its protein is CASSALSGRAYNEQFF.